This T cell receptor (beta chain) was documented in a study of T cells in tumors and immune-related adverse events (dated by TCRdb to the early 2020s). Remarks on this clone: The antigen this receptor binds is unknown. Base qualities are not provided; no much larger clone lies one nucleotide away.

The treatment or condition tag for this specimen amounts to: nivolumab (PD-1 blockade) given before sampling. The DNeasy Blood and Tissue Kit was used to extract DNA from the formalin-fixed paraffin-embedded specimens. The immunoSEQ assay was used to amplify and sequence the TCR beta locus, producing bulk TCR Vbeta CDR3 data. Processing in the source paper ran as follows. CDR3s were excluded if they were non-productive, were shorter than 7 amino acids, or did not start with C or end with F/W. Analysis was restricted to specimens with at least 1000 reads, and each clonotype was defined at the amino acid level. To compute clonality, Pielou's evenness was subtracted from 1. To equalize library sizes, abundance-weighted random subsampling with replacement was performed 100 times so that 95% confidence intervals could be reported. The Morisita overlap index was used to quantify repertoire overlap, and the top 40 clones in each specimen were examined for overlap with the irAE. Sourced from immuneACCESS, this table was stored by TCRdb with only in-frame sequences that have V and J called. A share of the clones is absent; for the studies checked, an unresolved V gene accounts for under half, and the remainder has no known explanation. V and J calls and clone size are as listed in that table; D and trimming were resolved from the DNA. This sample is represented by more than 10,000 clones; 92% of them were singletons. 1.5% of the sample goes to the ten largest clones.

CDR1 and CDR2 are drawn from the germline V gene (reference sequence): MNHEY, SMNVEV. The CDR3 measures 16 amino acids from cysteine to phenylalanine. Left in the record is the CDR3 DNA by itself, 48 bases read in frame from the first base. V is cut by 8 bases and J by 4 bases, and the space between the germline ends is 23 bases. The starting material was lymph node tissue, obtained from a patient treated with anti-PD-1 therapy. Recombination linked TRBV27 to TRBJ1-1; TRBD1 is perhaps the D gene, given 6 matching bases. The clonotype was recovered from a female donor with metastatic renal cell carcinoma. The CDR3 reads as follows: CASDRIGGTWGTEAFF. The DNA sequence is TGTGCCAGCGACCGGATTGGGGGGACATGGGGCACTGAAGCTTTCTTT.